This record looks at one T cell receptor beta chain sequence and its context. The CDR3 is 13 amino acids. V dropped 0 bases and J dropped 4 bases, with 5 bases sitting between them. Germline values: CDR1 SGHRS, CDR2 YFSETQ. This sample is part of a study of blood T cell repertoires in COVID-19. Study-wide background: The study drew acute and convalescent COVID-19 samples from the United States, Italy and Spain. T cells, B-cell-depleted T cells, or PBMCs supplied cDNA or gDNA.

In the authors' workflow: Amplification with reference gene primers provided the estimates of nucleated cell counts. Here immunoSEQ multiplex PCR was the method, and the copy in TCRdb shows in-frame clones only, minus some. V, J and clone size were drawn from that table, and D and trimming were deduced from the DNA. Among under 85,000 clones listed, less than 90% were seen once. Sequencing was carried out using peripheral blood. The TCR comes from a man aged 60-69 years with active or convalescent COVID-19. The J gene is TRBJ2-1, the V gene TRBV5-1; D is undetermined. The CDR3 spells CASSLDSYNEQFF. For the CDR3, the DNA is TGCGCCAGCAGCTTGGACTCTTACAATGAGCAGTTCTTC. Together with reference TRBV5-1 and TRBJ2-1, the CDR3 gives the full variable domain: KAGVTQTPRYLIKTRGQQVTLSCSPISGHRSVSWYQQTPGQGLQFLFEYFSETQRNKGNFPGRFSGRQFSNSRSEMNVSTLELGDSALYLCASSLDSYNEQFFGPGTRLTVL.